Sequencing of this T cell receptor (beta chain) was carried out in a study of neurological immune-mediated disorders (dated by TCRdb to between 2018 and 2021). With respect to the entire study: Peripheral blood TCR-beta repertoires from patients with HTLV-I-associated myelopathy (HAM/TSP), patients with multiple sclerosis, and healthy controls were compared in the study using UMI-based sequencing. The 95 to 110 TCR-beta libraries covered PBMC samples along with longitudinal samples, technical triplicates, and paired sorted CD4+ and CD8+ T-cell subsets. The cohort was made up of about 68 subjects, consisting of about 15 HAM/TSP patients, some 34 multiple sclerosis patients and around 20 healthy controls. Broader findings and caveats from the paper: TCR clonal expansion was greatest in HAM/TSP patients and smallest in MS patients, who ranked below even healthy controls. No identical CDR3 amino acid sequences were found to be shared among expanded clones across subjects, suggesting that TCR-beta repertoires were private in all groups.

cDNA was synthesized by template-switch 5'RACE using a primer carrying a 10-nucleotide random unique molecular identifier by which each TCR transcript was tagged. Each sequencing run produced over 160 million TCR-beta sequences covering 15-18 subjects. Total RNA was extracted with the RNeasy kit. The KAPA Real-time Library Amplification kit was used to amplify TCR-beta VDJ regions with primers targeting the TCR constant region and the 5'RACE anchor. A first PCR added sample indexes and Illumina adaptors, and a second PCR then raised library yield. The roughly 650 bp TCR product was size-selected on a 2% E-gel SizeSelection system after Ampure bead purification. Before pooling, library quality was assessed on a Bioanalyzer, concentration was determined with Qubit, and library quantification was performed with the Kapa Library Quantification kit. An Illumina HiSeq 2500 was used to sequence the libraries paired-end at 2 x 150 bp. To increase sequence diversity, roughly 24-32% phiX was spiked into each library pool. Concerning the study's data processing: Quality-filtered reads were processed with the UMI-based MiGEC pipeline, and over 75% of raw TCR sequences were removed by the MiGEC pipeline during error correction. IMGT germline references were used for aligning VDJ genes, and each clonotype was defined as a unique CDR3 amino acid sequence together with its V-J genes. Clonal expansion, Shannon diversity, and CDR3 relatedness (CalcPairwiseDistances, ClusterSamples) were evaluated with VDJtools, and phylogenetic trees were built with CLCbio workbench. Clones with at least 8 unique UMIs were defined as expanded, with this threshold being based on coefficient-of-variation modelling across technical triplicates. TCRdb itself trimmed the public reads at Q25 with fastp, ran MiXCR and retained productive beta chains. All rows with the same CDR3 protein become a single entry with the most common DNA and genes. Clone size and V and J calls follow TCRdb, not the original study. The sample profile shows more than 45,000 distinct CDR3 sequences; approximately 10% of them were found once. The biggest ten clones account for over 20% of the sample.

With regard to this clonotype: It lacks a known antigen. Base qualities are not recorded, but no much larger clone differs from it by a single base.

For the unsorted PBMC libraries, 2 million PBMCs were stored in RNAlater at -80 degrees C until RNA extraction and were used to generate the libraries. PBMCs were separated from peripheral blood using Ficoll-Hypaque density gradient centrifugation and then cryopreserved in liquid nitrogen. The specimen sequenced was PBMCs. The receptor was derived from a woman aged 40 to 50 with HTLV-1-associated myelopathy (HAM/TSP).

For the CDR3, the sequence is CASSQKTGEGIQYF. In nucleotides, the sequence is TGTGCCAGCAGCCAGAAGACAGGGGAGGGCATTCAGTACTTC. The chain employs TRBV4-2 and TRBJ2-4; a tentative D call is TRBD1 (8 bases match). Sequences LGHNA (CDR1) and YNFKEQ (CDR2) are obtained from the germline V gene. From cysteine to phenylalanine, the CDR3 is 14 amino acids long. The read is trimmed to its CDR3 DNA, 42 bases read in frame from base 1. V loses 3 bases, J loses 9 bases, and the germline ends lie 15 bases apart.